A selection of T cell receptor beta chains follows, all from one sample in a study of OX40 agonist ivuxolimab in advanced cancers. Profiling relied on immunoSEQ multiplex PCR, and the TCRdb table lists in-frame clones only, not all of them. The sample records fewer than 90,000 clones, roughly 87% being singletons. The source was CD4+ or CD8+ T cells sorted from blood, collected in a trial of the OX40 agonist ivuxolimab. These receptors were collected from an adult with an advanced solid tumor such as melanoma, head and neck, liver or kidney cancer. CDR3s leave out the opening cysteine and the closing phenylalanine or tryptophan. Expanded clones get a size class; other rows say once, few or many, or leave the size out.

V gene	J gene	clone size	CDR3 protein
TRBV2	TRBJ1-5	-	ASSEQAWVTRNQPQH
TRBV19	TRBJ1-2	-	ASSLRGGGYGYT
TRBV28	TRBJ1-5	-	ASSNPSGRLPQH
TRBV19	TRBJ2-2	-	ASSLGTGELF
TRBV11-3	TRBJ2-2	-	ASSLQGAAGELF
TRBV5-5	TRBJ1-5	-	ASSRGGRGHQPQH
TRBV12-5	TRBJ1-4	once	ASAPTGLGEKLF
TRBV5-1	TRBJ2-5	-	ASSPLAGGTGETQY
TRBV10-1	TRBJ2-6	once	ASSESASSGANVLT
TRBV4-3	TRBJ1-2	-	ASSQPRDGLYGYT
TRBV7-2	TRBJ2-7	once	ASSLSGNSYEQY
TRBV7-6	TRBJ2-7	-	ASSQRLAGAEQY
TRBV5-1	TRBJ1-2	once	ASSAGTANYGYT
TRBV11-1	TRBJ1-1	once	ASSGPGGEGNTEAF
TRBV29-1	TRBJ2-5	-	SVVRGLWSEQY
TRBV5-8	TRBJ1-3	-	ASSLGGLSGNTIY
TRBV6-6	TRBJ1-4	-	ASTDRGVEKLF
TRBV6-1	TRBJ2-3	-	ASRGGLFTDTQY
TRBV6-1	TRBJ1-5	-	ASMRDSNQPQH
TRBV7-2	TRBJ2-1	-	ASSLAGDSSQF
TRBV4-1	TRBJ2-2	few	ASRRQANTGELF
TRBV4-3	TRBJ1-3	-	ASSQSGGGPGNTIY
TRBV5-1	TRBJ2-3	-	ASGTGNTQY
TRBV28	TRBJ2-7	-	ASRHPGTGVHEQY
TRBV7-2	TRBJ2-7	-	ASSQSPSSAYEQY
TRBV18	TRBJ2-3	once	ASSPTSGRNFPQY
TRBV7-8	TRBJ2-7	-	ASAGGSSYEQY
TRBV5-6	TRBJ2-7	-	ASSPSVYEQY
TRBV4-3	TRBJ1-1	-	ASSQGPGSTEAF
TRBV7-6	TRBJ1-6	-	ASSLARSPLH
TRBV5-1	TRBJ2-3	-	ASSPGLAGLDTQY
TRBV18	TRBJ1-1	-	ASSPPGSGAEAF
TRBV28	TRBJ2-1	-	ASSLLAGGYNEQF
TRBV29-1	TRBJ1-2	-	SVENGDSPNYGYT
TRBV7-2	-	-	ASRNSGPSYEQY
TRBV6-1	TRBJ2-4	-	ASSETLAGNIQY
TRBV7-3	TRBJ2-2	-	ASSPSEQTGELF
TRBV5-4	TRBJ2-3	-	ASRPGQGIGTDTQY
TRBV4-2	TRBJ2-3	-	ASSQGRRDKRDTQY
TRBV7-2	TRBJ1-5	-	ASSLVGGGNQPQH
TRBV7-8	TRBJ2-2	-	ASSVSHGRSGELF
TRBV2	TRBJ1-2	-	ASKIRGINYGYT
TRBV28	TRBJ1-1	once	ASSAHRDNTEAF
TRBV15	TRBJ2-3	-	ATSARGLASGFTDTQY
TRBV29-1	TRBJ1-2	-	SVVGGNYGYT
TRBV27	TRBJ1-2	-	ASSRQENYGYT
TRBV7-2	TRBJ2-7	-	ASGSSDGSSYEQY
TRBV2	TRBJ2-7	-	ASSAQPGQGEQY
TRBV7-9	TRBJ2-1	-	ASSFSSGIGSYNEQF
TRBV5-1	TRBJ2-7	-	ASSLASGRNEQY
TRBV7-8	TRBJ2-2	once	ASRGTANTGELF
TRBV29-1	TRBJ1-5	once	SVAQGLDQPQH